The 12 T cell receptor beta chains reported below all come from one sample, sequenced in a study of T cells after yellow fever vaccination. Each CDR3 protein is one row after TCRdb ran MiXCR on the 5' RACE reads. The repertoire holds tens of thousands of distinct CDR3 sequences, with roughly 6.3% as singletons. Sample: PBMCs, either bulk or a sorted T-cell subset (CD4+, CD8+, memory, or dextramer-sorted; not recorded which), taken on the day of the yellow fever booster vaccination. These TCRs come from a man in his thirties or forties who received the YFV17D yellow fever vaccine.

Only a few counts were recorded for this clonotype. The chain has TRBV29-1 and TRBJ1-5, with D unresolved. Looked up from germline, CDR1 is SQVTM and CDR2 is ANQGSEA. CDR3 length: 10 residues. V was pared by 6 bases and J by 8 bases, with 8 bases between. CDR3 amino acids: CSVGTEPQHF. The CDR3 DNA follows: TGCAGCGTGGGCACGGAGCCCCAGCATTTT.

There are many counts of this clonotype. The chain joins TRBV3-1 to TRBJ1-2, with D unresolved. Germline V lookup: CDR1 LGHDT, CDR2 YNNKEL (reference sequence). V lost 5 bases to trimming and J lost 7 bases, with 17 bases between them. CDR3 length: 14 residues. Written as DNA, the CDR3 is TGTGCCAGCAGCTCCCTCTCCCCGACGGCTGGCTACACCTTC. The encoded protein is CASSSLSPTAGYTF.

This clonotype occurred many times. The J gene is TRBJ1-2, the V gene TRBV3-1; no clear D gene. The length of the CDR3 is 13 residues. The germline gives CDR1 LGHDT, CDR2 YNNKEL (reference sequence). Trimming pared 0 bases from V and 8 bases from J, leaving 10 bases between. The CDR3: CASSQELGAGYTF. The CDR3 bases are TGTGCCAGCAGCCAAGAGTTGGGTGCGGGCTACACCTTC.

In its sample, this clonotype was seen many times. The chain uses TRBV15 and TRBJ2-1; D remains ambiguous. Germline CDR1 reads LNHNV; CDR2 reads YYDKDF (reference sequence). The CDR3 extends over 12 amino acids. V lost 2 bases to trimming and J lost 7 bases, with 6 bases between them. CDR3: CATSRRLNEQFF. DNA for the CDR3: TGTGCCACCAGCAGACGGCTGAATGAGCAGTTCTTC.

This clonotype occurred once. V usage is TRBV6-5 and J usage is TRBJ2-1; possible D gene TRBD2, 6 bases. V gave up 3 bases and J gave up 3 bases, with 12 bases separating them. This CDR3 comprises 15 residues. Looked up from germline, CDR1 is MNHEY and CDR2 is SVGAGI. CDR3 nucleotides: TGTGCCAGCAGTTATACTAGCCCATACTACAATGAGCAGTTCTTC. Translated: CASSYTSPYYNEQFF.

Note on this clonotype: Being one base from a much bigger clone, this may be a read error. This chain joins TRBV7-2 and TRBJ1-6; D unresolved. The CDR3 is 14 amino acids. In germline, CDR1 is SGHTA, CDR2 FQGNSA. The V gene lost 5 bases and the J gene lost 9 bases, with 14 bases spanning the gap. The CDR3: CASSRDMEVSPLHF. In nucleotides, the CDR3 is TGTGCCAGCAGCCGCGACATGGAGGTTTCACCCCTCCACTTT.

In this sample, this clonotype turned up many times. The V call is TRBV20-1, the J call TRBJ1-6; the D gene is possibly TRBD1 (5 bases). Germline V CDR1 and CDR2: DFQATT, SNEGSKA (reference sequence). This CDR3 is 12 amino acids long. Deletions cut 4 bases from V and 9 bases from J, with 10 bases between. The CDR3 sequence is CSATGPGSPLHF. CDR3 DNA: TGCAGTGCTACAGGGCCGGGTTCACCCCTCCACTTT.

This clonotype was detected only a few times. The chain links TRBV30 to TRBJ1-1; tentative D call: TRBD1 (5 bases). From germline, CDR1 is GTSNPN and CDR2 SVGIG (reference sequence). The CDR3 length is 12 residues. Between the trimmed V and J ends, which lost 3 bases and 4 bases, there was a span of 9 bases. The DNA of the CDR3 is TGTGCCTGGAGGGCAGGGCCCACTGAAGCTTTCTTT. Amino acids: CAWRAGPTEAFF.

This clonotype was observed many times. The CDR3: CAIGPGAGEGYTQYF. CDR3 nucleotide sequence: TGTGCCATTGGCCCGGGAGCGGGAGAGGGATATACGCAGTATTTT. The rearrangement joins TRBV10-3 to TRBJ2-3, with 8 bases that match TRBD2. CDR3 size: 15 residues. V shed 9 bases and J 7 bases; nucleotides not matched to a gene: 15. CDR1 is ENHRY, CDR2 SYGVKD, per germline.

This clonotype was seen repeatedly, ten times or more. The chain links TRBV5-1 to TRBJ2-1; D perhaps matches TRBD1 (5 bases). The V end lost 4 bases, the J end lost 7 bases, and 9 bases lay between the germline ends. CDR3 length: 12 amino acids. Germline CDR1 SGHRS, CDR2 YFSETQ. The CDR3: CASSDSGNEQFF. CDR3 DNA sequence: TGCGCCAGCAGCGACTCAGGGAATGAGCAGTTCTTC. The whole variable domain, remainder taken from reference TRBV5-1 and TRBJ2-1, is KAGVTQTPRYLIKTRGQQVTLSCSPISGHRSVSWYQQTPGQGLQFLFEYFSETQRNKGNFPGRFSGRQFSNSRSEMNVSTLELGDSALYLCASSDSGNEQFFGPGTRLTVL.

This clonotype was observed at least ten times. This rearrangement joins TRBV9 to TRBJ2-2; the D is unclear. Trimming removed 0 bases at V and 2 bases at J, with 5 bases between. This CDR3 spans 14 amino acids. The germline V gene encodes CDR1 SGDLS and CDR2 YYNGEE. The CDR3 sequence is CASSVAGNTGELFF. CDR3 in DNA: TGTGCCAGCAGCGTAGCGGGTAACACCGGGGAGCTGTTTTTT.

This clonotype was seen repeatedly, ten times or more. The rearrangement uses TRBV20-1 and TRBJ2-1; D call uncertain. CDR3 length equals 12 residues. Germline assignment: CDR1 DFQATT and CDR2 SNEGSKA (reference sequence). V dropped 0 bases and J dropped 5 bases, with 5 bases sitting between them. The CDR3 sequence: CSARDLDNEQFF. The DNA of the CDR3 is TGCAGTGCTAGAGATCTGGACAATGAGCAGTTCTTC.